The TCR beta chain under discussion was sequenced for a study of T cell responses to AZD1222 COVID-19 vaccine. This clone was observed once. Its antigen is currently unknown. The germline V and J ends were trimmed by 4 bases and 9 bases, with 13 bases remaining between them. The CDR3 spans 12 residues. The germline gives CDR1 SGHTS, CDR2 YDEGEE. Produced via immunoSEQ multiplex PCR; TCRdb's table is partial and in-frame only. The table includes 150,000 to 180,000 clones, roughly 90% detected once. Findings and caveats of the study: Among the donors, most were white British and more were female, and clonal diversity was possibly underestimated. Seropositive at baseline were only six AZD1222 recipients. With two AZD1222 doses given, Spike-specific TCR breadth and depth both rose.

The rearrangement joins TRBV5-8 to TRBJ2-5; D might be TRBD1 or TRBD2, each matching 6 bases. The specimen was peripheral blood, collected 28 days after the second AZD1222 dose. This receptor was identified in an adult who received the AZD1222 COVID-19 vaccine. CDR3 DNA sequence: TGTGCCAGCAGCCAAGAACGGGGGCCCCAGTACTTC. Protein sequence: CASSQERGPQYF. Based on the CDR3 plus reference TRBV5-8 and TRBJ2-5, the full variable domain is EAGVTQSPTHLIKTRGQQATLRCSPISGHTSVYWYQQALGLGLQFLLWYDEGEERNRGNFPPRFSGRQFPNYSSELNVNALELEDSALYLCASSQERGPQYFGPGTRLLVL.